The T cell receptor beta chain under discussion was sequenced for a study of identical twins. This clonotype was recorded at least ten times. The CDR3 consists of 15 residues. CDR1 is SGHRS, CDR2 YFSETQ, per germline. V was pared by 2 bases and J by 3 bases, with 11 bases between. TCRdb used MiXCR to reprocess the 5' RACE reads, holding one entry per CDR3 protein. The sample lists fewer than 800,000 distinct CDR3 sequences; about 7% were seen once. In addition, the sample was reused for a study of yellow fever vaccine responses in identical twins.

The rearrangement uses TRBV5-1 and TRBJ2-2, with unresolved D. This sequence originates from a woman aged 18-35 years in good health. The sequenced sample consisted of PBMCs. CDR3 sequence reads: CASSFSSWDTGELFF. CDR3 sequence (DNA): TGCGCCAGCAGCTTCAGCAGTTGGGACACCGGGGAGCTGTTTTTT.